A single sample is the source of the 30 T cell receptor beta chains below, sequenced in a study of T cells in Graves' hyperthyroidism and ophthalmopathy. Authors of the study amplified TCR beta CDR3 regions from RNA transcripts. An initial round of RT-PCR targeting the TCR CDR3 relied on the HTBI primer set. A single record per CDR3 protein comes from TCRdb applying MiXCR to the multiplex PCR reads. In the table there are 200,000 or so distinct CDR3 sequences, about a sixth of which are singletons. Sequenced: blood. The receptors here all came from a woman in her forties or fifties with Graves' hyperthyroidism.

The gene calls are TRBV28 and TRBJ1-5; 10 bases map to TRBD1. The V segment lost 4 bases and the J segment 7 bases; nucleotides outside the gene matches: 7. This CDR3 has 15 amino acids. CDR1 is MDHEN, CDR2 SYDVKM, per germline. CDR3 coding DNA: TGTGCCAGCAGTTCCGAGGGACAGGGGAAACAGCCCCAGCATTTT. Protein sequence: CASSSEGQGKQPQHF. Using reference TRBV28 and TRBJ1-5 for the parts outside the CDR3, the full variable domain is DVKVTQSSRYLVKRTGEKVFLECVQDMDHENMFWYRQDPGLGLRLIYFSYDVKMKEKGDIPEGYSVSREKKERFSLILESASTNQTSMYLCASSSEGQGKQPQHFGDGTRLSIL.

The chain has TRBV10-3 and TRBJ1-4; D is ambiguous. The CDR3 has 12 residues. Germline V gene sequence: CDR1 ENHRY, CDR2 SYGVKD. V was pared by 10 bases and J by 2 bases, with 8 bases between. The CDR3 bases are TGTGCCACCCTCGACACTAATGAAAAACTGTTTTTT. Protein: CATLDTNEKLFF.

V gene TRBV5-1 combines with J gene TRBJ1-2; tentatively, D is TRBD1 (6 bases). This CDR3 is 15 amino acids long. V was clipped by 0 bases and J by 2 bases, with 11 bases between them. Germline CDR1 and CDR2: SGHRS and YFSETQ. The CDR3 coding sequence is TGCGCCAGCAGCTTGGAGGAGGGGGGCAACTATGGCTACACCTTC. Encoded protein: CASSLEEGGNYGYTF.

At least ten counts were recorded for this clonotype. This chain uses TRBV10-1 with TRBJ1-1; weak D call: TRBD1 (5 bases). Trimming pared 3 bases from V and 3 bases from J, leaving 8 bases between. This CDR3 is built from 13 residues. Germline CDR1 is WNHNN and CDR2 is SYGVQD (reference sequence). The CDR3: CASSDSRDTEAFF. The DNA for the CDR3 is TGCGCCAGCAGTGACAGCAGGGACACTGAAGCTTTCTTT.

This clonotype was counted many times. This sequence joins TRBV18 and TRBJ1-1; perhaps TRBD1 as D (5 bases). Trimming stripped 0 bases from V and 3 bases from J, with 8 bases between. The length of the CDR3 is 14 residues. Germline CDR1 and CDR2: KGHSH and LQKENI. The DNA for the CDR3 is TGTGCCAGCTCACCACCAGGGGAGTACACTGAAGCTTTCTTT. It is translated as CASSPPGEYTEAFF.

This clonotype was counted only a few times. The rearrangement joins TRBV18 to TRBJ2-7; D might be TRBD2 (5 bases). V lost 2 bases and J 9 bases, leaving 17 bases between the germline ends. Germline CDR1 is KGHSH and CDR2 is LQKENI. This CDR3 has 14 amino acids. The CDR3 reads CASSPGVEGNVQYF. DNA for the CDR3: TGTGCCAGCTCACCAGGGGTTGAGGGAAATGTGCAGTACTTC.

The chain is built from TRBV30 and TRBJ2-1, with 14 bases identical to TRBD2. The V gene end was trimmed by 3 bases and the J gene end by 6 bases; junction bases not matched to a gene: 4. This CDR3 region has 15 residues. The germline CDR1 and CDR2 sequences are GTSNPN and SVGIG (reference sequence). The DNA of the CDR3 is TGTGCCTGGAGAGCGACTAGCGGGAGGGTCAATGAGCAGTTCTTC. Translation gives CAWRATSGRVNEQFF.

At least ten counts were recorded for this clonotype. The chain is built from TRBV7-2 and TRBJ2-7; D gene ambiguous. This CDR3 has 11 amino acids. Germline values: CDR1 SGHTA, CDR2 FQGNSA. V dropped 2 bases and J dropped 9 bases, with 8 bases sitting between them. Here the CDR3 DNA reads TGTGCCAGCAGCTTAACAGCTCTGCAGTACTTC. Translation: CASSLTALQYF.

This clonotype has at least ten counts. The chain has TRBV7-2 and TRBJ1-5; no clear D. Trimming left V 4 bases short and J 4 bases short, with 11 bases between. This CDR3 is built from 14 residues. Per germline, CDR1 SGHTA and CDR2 FQGNSA. CDR3 coding DNA: TGTGCCAGCAGCTCCCGGACCACTAATCAGCCCCAGCATTTT. Amino acids: CASSSRTTNQPQHF. Using reference TRBV7-2 and TRBJ1-5 for the parts outside the CDR3, the full variable domain is GAGVSQSPSNKVTEKGKDVELRCDPISGHTALYWYRQSLGQGLEFLIYFQGNSAPDKSGLPSDRFSAERTGGSVSTLTIQRTQQEDSAVYLCASSSRTTNQPQHFGDGTRLSIL.

This clonotype was recorded once. The V gene is TRBV29-1, the J gene TRBJ1-2; D not certain. V lost 3 bases to trimming and J lost 4 bases, with 12 bases between them. Looked up from germline, CDR1 is SQVTM and CDR2 is ANQGSEA. The CDR3 consists of 13 residues. CDR3 bases: TGCAGCGTTGACGCTCGCGGCAGCTATGGCTACACCTTC. It yields the protein CSVDARGSYGYTF.

This clonotype was detected only a few times. In DNA form, the CDR3 reads TGCGCCAGCAGTATCAGCGGGAGGGACAATGAGCAGTTCTTC. This codes for CASSISGRDNEQFF. The rearrangement uses TRBV5-1 and TRBJ2-1, with 10 nucleotides matching TRBD2. This CDR3 is 14 amino acids long. Germline CDR1 is SGHRS and CDR2 is YFSETQ. After removal of 5 bases from V and 5 bases from J, the junction contained 4 bases not matched to a gene.

Only a few counts were recorded for this clonotype. J is TRBJ1-4 and V is TRBV20-1; perhaps TRBD1 as D (6 bases). This CDR3 spans 13 amino acids. Trimming left V 3 bases short and J 5 bases short, with 10 bases between. Per germline, CDR1 DFQATT and CDR2 SNEGSKA (reference sequence). This CDR3 reads CSARDSANEKLFF. The DNA for the CDR3 is TGCAGTGCTAGGGACAGCGCGAATGAAAAACTGTTTTTT.

This clonotype was seen a few times. The chain employs TRBV6-1 and TRBJ2-2; 10 bases line up with TRBD1. Germline assignment: CDR1 MNHNS and CDR2 SASEGT. Trimming removed 4 bases from V and 2 bases from J; junction bases left unmatched: 7. CDR3 length equals 17 residues. CDR3 nucleotide sequence: TGTGCCAGCAGTGGGAGACAGGGGGCTTTAAACACCGGGGAGCTGTTTTTT. Its translation is CASSGRQGALNTGELFF.

The chain has TRBV30 and TRBJ2-7, with TRBD1 identical over 10 bases. With 1 base clipped from V and 7 bases from J, the junction kept 10 bases outside the gene matches. Germline values: CDR1 GTSNPN, CDR2 SVGIG (reference sequence). The CDR3 contains 15 residues. Here the CDR3 DNA reads TGTGCCTGGAGTGCAACTGACAGGGGGCGAGGGGAGCAGTACTTC. This encodes CAWSATDRGRGEQYF. The variable domain in full, with the rest retrieved from reference TRBV30 and TRBJ2-7, is SQTIHQWPATLVQPVGSPLSLECTVEGTSNPNLYWYRQAAGRGLQLLFYSVGIGQISSEVPQNLSASRPQDRQFILSSKKLLLSDSGFYLCAWSATDRGRGEQYFGPGTRLTVT.

This clonotype was recorded many times. The V call is TRBV5-1, the J call TRBJ2-7, with D hard to call. The CDR3 length is 17 residues. V was clipped by 0 bases and J by 0 bases, with 16 bases between them. Germline CDR1 SGHRS, CDR2 YFSETQ. The CDR3 DNA follows: TGCGCCAGCAGCTTGGCCACCGCGGTCGATTACTCCTACGAGCAGTACTTC. Protein product: CASSLATAVDYSYEQYF. Full variable domain (remainder filled in from reference TRBV5-1 and TRBJ2-7): KAGVTQTPRYLIKTRGQQVTLSCSPISGHRSVSWYQQTPGQGLQFLFEYFSETQRNKGNFPGRFSGRQFSNSRSEMNVSTLELGDSALYLCASSLATAVDYSYEQYFGPGTRLTVT.

This clonotype was seen only a few times. The CDR3 DNA reads as TGTGCCAGCAGCCCCCACGCCGCGGGCTACACTGAAGCTTTCTTT. This gives the protein CASSPHAAGYTEAFF. The V call is TRBV7-9, the J call TRBJ1-1; D remains unclear. CDR3 length: 15 residues. The V gene lost 5 bases and the J gene lost 3 bases, with 16 bases spanning the gap. Germline lookup yields CDR1 SEHNR and CDR2 FQNEAQ (reference sequence).

This clonotype was found many times. One junction end does not reproduce the germline sequence, and a read error may be involved. The rearrangement uses TRBV6-2 or TRBV6-3 and TRBJ1-1; D gene uncertain. Germline V gene lookup returns CDR1 MNHEY and CDR2 SVGEGT. The length of the CDR3 is 15 residues. The CDR3 loop is CASSDSDKLISEAFF. DNA for the CDR3: TGTGCCAGCAGTGACTCAGACAAGCTTATCTCTGAAGCTTTCTTT.

This clonotype was seen at least ten times. This chain connects TRBV28 to TRBJ2-7; 7 nucleotides match TRBD1. The trim removed 2 bases at V and 2 bases at J, leaving 3 bases unmatched. The CDR3 has 14 residues. The germline gives CDR1 MDHEN, CDR2 SYDVKM. CDR3 DNA sequence: TGTGCCAGCAGTTTAGTTACAGGGGCCTACGAGCAGTACTTC. It is translated as CASSLVTGAYEQYF.

This clonotype was seen at least ten times. CDR3: CASSYPQGWGSRRDTQYF. CDR3 in DNA: TGTGCCAGCAGTTACCCCCAGGGGTGGGGGAGTCGAAGAGATACGCAGTATTTT. The chain couples TRBV28 to TRBJ2-3; D might be TRBD1 (6 bases). V was shortened by 4 bases and J by 5 bases, with 25 bases between the two germline ends. Germline CDR1 and CDR2: MDHEN and SYDVKM. CDR3 length: 18 residues.

There are many counts of this clonotype. One end of the junction is discordant with germline, which a read error may explain. The chain has TRBV7-7 and TRBJ2-2, with 9 bases matching TRBD1. The CDR3 has 14 amino acids. CDR1 and CDR2 (germline): SSHAT, FNYEAQ (reference sequence). This CDR3 reads CASSFDRGTGELFF. The CDR3 DNA reads as TGTGCTAGCAGCTTCGACAGGGGGACCGGGGAGCTGTTTTTT.

This clonotype was counted between two and nine times. V and J are TRBV7-2 and TRBJ2-7, with D unclear. The germline gives CDR1 SGHTA, CDR2 FQGNSA. This CDR3 has 14 amino acids. The germline V and J ends were trimmed by 2 bases and 0 bases, with 8 bases remaining between them. The CDR3: CASSLRMSSYEQYF. CDR3 DNA sequence: TGTGCCAGCAGCTTACGCATGAGCTCCTACGAGCAGTACTTC.

This clonotype was observed at least ten times. This chain uses TRBV30 with TRBJ2-5; TRBD2 agrees at 12 bases. The CDR3 length is 13 residues. V dropped 8 bases and J dropped 5; count of bases not matched to a gene: 6. The germline gives CDR1 GTSNPN, CDR2 SVGIG (reference sequence). This chain's CDR3 is CAQTSGSGETQYF. CDR3 nucleotides: TGTGCCCAGACTAGCGGGAGTGGTGAGACCCAGTACTTC.

This clonotype appeared many times. The V and J genes are TRBV10-3 and TRBJ2-3; 8 bases agree with TRBD1. The CDR3 runs to 13 residues. V lost 5 bases and J lost 7; bases outside the gene matches: 5. In germline, CDR1 is ENHRY, CDR2 SYGVKD. The CDR3 nucleotides are TGTGCCATCAGTCCGGACAGGGCGAATACGCAGTATTTT. It encodes CAISPDRANTQYF.

In this sample, this clonotype turned up many times. This chain connects TRBV30 to TRBJ2-5; no reliable D call. Germline V gene data show CDR1 as GTSNPN and CDR2 as SVGIG (reference sequence). Trimming removed 0 bases from V and 5 bases from J, with 7 bases in between. The CDR3 length is 12 residues. Written as DNA, the CDR3 is TGTGCCTGGAGTGTACGGGTGGAGACCCAGTACTTC. This sequence encodes CAWSVRVETQYF.

Ten or more counts support this clonotype. This rearrangement joins TRBV7-9 to TRBJ1-5, with unresolved D. The germline V and J ends were trimmed by 5 bases and 6 bases, with 20 bases remaining between them. This CDR3 has 16 amino acids. Germline values: CDR1 SEHNR, CDR2 FQNEAQ (reference sequence). CDR3 in amino acids: CASSPPVPPAGQPQHF. The CDR3 DNA reads TGTGCCAGCAGCCCCCCGGTTCCCCCGGCAGGTCAGCCCCAGCATTTT.

This clonotype was found many times. The rearrangement joins TRBV20-1 to TRBJ1-6, with a possible D match to TRBD1 (6 bases). With 4 bases removed from V and 10 bases from J, the gap between germline ends came to 14 bases. The CDR3 extends over 13 amino acids. CDR1 DFQATT and CDR2 SNEGSKA come from the germline V gene (reference sequence). CDR3 coding DNA: TGCAGTGCTAACAGGGCCGGGGGATCACCCCTCCACTTT. Translating it yields CSANRAGGSPLHF.

This clonotype was detected ten times or more. The rearrangement links TRBV12-3 or TRBV12-4 to TRBJ1-1; D remains unclear. V was pared by 7 bases and J by 0 bases, with 9 bases between. The CDR3 runs to 13 residues. The CDR3 here is CASNEQLNTEAFF. In DNA, the CDR3 is TGTGCCAGCAACGAACAGTTGAACACTGAAGCTTTCTTT.

This clonotype was detected ten times or more. The chain carries TRBV15 and TRBJ1-2; D is unclear. CDR1 LNHNV and CDR2 YYDKDF come from the germline V gene (reference sequence). Trimming removed 8 bases at V and 1 base at J, with 11 bases between. The CDR3 spans 13 residues. The chain's CDR3 is CATGNRVNYGYTF. DNA of the CDR3: TGTGCCACCGGCAACCGTGTTAACTATGGCTACACCTTC.

The J gene is TRBJ1-1, the V gene TRBV18; TRBD1 is a possible D gene (5 bases). V lost 3 bases, J lost 1 base, and 9 bases lay in between. This CDR3 has 14 residues. Germline V CDR1 and CDR2: KGHSH, LQKENI. The CDR3 region is CASSPGQTNTEAFF. CDR3 coding DNA: TGTGCCAGCTCACCGGGGCAGACGAACACTGAAGCTTTCTTT.

This clonotype came up many times. The V and J genes are TRBV28 and TRBJ2-7; D may be TRBD2 (6 bases). The CDR3 runs 16 residues. In germline, CDR1 is MDHEN, CDR2 SYDVKM. V dropped 1 base and J dropped 2 bases, with 15 bases sitting between them. CDR3 DNA sequence: TGTGCCAGCAGTTTATCTGTAAGCGGGCCCCCCTACGAGCAGTACTTC. It is translated as CASSLSVSGPPYEQYF.